Below, 21 T cell receptor beta chains from the same sample are listed, as sequenced in a study of T cell responses to AZD1222 COVID-19 vaccine. The method was immunoSEQ multiplex PCR; TCRdb's version includes in-frame clones alone and lacks a portion of them. Of some 42,000 clones listed, over 80% are singletons. The starting material was peripheral blood, obtained 28 days after the second AZD1222 dose. The receptors here all came from an adult who received the AZD1222 COVID-19 vaccine.

This rearrangement joins TRBV2 to TRBJ1-2; 8 bases fit TRBD1. The CDR3 is 14 residues long. The germline CDR1 and CDR2 sequences are SNHLY and FYNNEI. V shed 6 bases, J shed 4 bases, and the junction held 7 bases outside the gene matches. The CDR3 nucleotides are TGTGCCAGCAGCTTAACAGGGGGTGGCTATGGCTACACCTTC. It codes for CASSLTGGGYGYTF.

The rearrangement uses TRBV21-1 and TRBJ2-7. TRBV21-1 is reported as a pseudogene. The CDR3 consists of 10 residues. The CDR3 sequence is CASPLWEQYF. CDR3 sequence (DNA): TGTGCCAGCCCCCTTTGGGAGCAGTACTTC.

V and J are TRBV11-2 and TRBJ2-3; unclear D gene. This CDR3 spans 14 amino acids. Per germline, CDR1 SGHAT and CDR2 FQNNGV. Trimming cost V 3 bases and J 2 bases, with 9 bases left between them. The CDR3 sequence is CASSLVGSTDTQYF. For the CDR3, the DNA is TGTGCCAGCAGCTTGGTAGGGTCCACAGATACGCAGTATTTT.

This chain uses TRBV28 with TRBJ1-5; D uncertain. V was pared by 5 bases and J by 7 bases, with 15 bases between. Germline loops: CDR1 MDHEN, CDR2 SYDVKM. The CDR3 has 14 amino acids. The CDR3: CASSLRNNGQPQHF. The CDR3 region has the DNA TGTGCCAGCAGTCTGCGAAATAATGGACAGCCCCAGCATTTT.

The chain recombines TRBV15 with TRBJ1-6, with a weak D call TRBD1 (5 bases). This CDR3 has 15 residues. Per germline, CDR1 LNHNV and CDR2 YYDKDF (reference sequence). V was clipped by 0 bases and J by 6 bases, with 9 bases between them. CDR3 region: CATSREGRGNSPLHF. The CDR3 nucleotides read TGTGCCACCAGCAGAGAGGGGAGGGGTAATTCACCCCTCCACTTT.

The genes are TRBV7-8 and TRBJ1-5, with a possible D match to TRBD1 (6 bases). V lost 3 bases and J lost 1, with 13 bases in between. In germline, CDR1 is SGHVS, CDR2 FQNEAQ. The CDR3 runs to 16 residues. CDR3 loop: CASSLAGTPSNQPQHF. CDR3 DNA: TGTGCCAGCAGCTTGGCCGGGACACCCAGCAATCAGCCCCAGCATTTT.

The gene calls are TRBV5-5 and TRBJ1-1, with D hard to call. The CDR3 spans 13 residues. Germline loops: CDR1 SGHKS, CDR2 YYEKEE (reference sequence). The V and J ends lost 0 bases and 2 bases respectively, with 5 bases between them. The CDR3 is CASSLVFNTEAFF. The DNA of the CDR3 is TGTGCCAGCAGCTTGGTTTTCAACACTGAAGCTTTCTTT.

V gene TRBV4-2 combines with J gene TRBJ1-3, with a possible D match to TRBD1 (5 bases). Germline V CDR1 and CDR2: LGHNA, YNFKEQ. V was cut by 0 bases and J by 7 bases, with 7 bases left in between. The CDR3 sequence is 13 residues long. The CDR3 loop reads CASSQDRENTIYF. For the CDR3, the DNA is TGTGCCAGCAGCCAAGACAGGGAGAACACCATATATTTT.

This chain joins TRBV6-5 and TRBJ2-2; TRBD1 agrees at 7 bases. V trimming: 6 bases; J trimming: 2 bases; junction bases outside the gene matches: 6. The CDR3 runs to 15 residues. Germline V gene sequence: CDR1 MNHEY, CDR2 SVGAGI. The CDR3 loop is CASRPGTANTGELFF. The CDR3 region has the DNA TGTGCCAGCAGACCCGGGACAGCAAACACCGGGGAGCTGTTTTTT.

The CDR3 is CASNTHRGTEAFF. The CDR3 region has the DNA TGTGCCAGCAATACCCACAGGGGGACTGAAGCTTTCTTT. This chain connects TRBV12-3 or TRBV12-4 to TRBJ1-1; 8 positions agree with TRBD1. V shed 7 bases, J shed 5 bases, and the junction held 6 bases outside the gene matches. CDR3 length: 13 amino acids.

This sequence joins TRBV27 and TRBJ1-5, with D perhaps matching TRBD1 (5 bases). The CDR3 covers 14 residues. Germline CDR1 MNHEY, CDR2 SMNVEV (reference sequence). Trimming left V 5 bases short and J 3 bases short, with 11 bases between. The CDR3 DNA reads as TGTGCCAGCAGTCCATGGGGGGACAATCAGCCCCAGCATTTT. It specifies CASSPWGDNQPQHF.

The genes are TRBV5-1 and TRBJ1-2; TRBD1 matches 9 bases. Trimming removed 4 bases from V and 4 bases from J; junction bases left unmatched: 5. Germline assignment: CDR1 SGHRS and CDR2 YFSETQ. This CDR3 comprises 14 residues. CDR3 sequence reads: CASSGMDRGYGYTF. The CDR3 DNA follows: TGCGCCAGCAGCGGAATGGACAGGGGCTATGGCTACACCTTC.

J is TRBJ2-7 and V is TRBV7-9; perhaps TRBD1 as D (6 bases). Looked up from germline, CDR1 is SEHNR and CDR2 is FQNEAQ (reference sequence). The V end lost 4 bases, the J end lost 2 bases, and 12 bases lay between the germline ends. The CDR3 contains 14 residues. This chain's CDR3 is CASSSRTVAYEQYF. CDR3 nucleotides: TGTGCCAGCAGCTCCAGGACAGTGGCCTACGAGCAGTACTTC.

The J gene is TRBJ2-7, the V gene TRBV28; maybe TRBD1 (7 bases). This CDR3 has 14 amino acids. CDR1 MDHEN and CDR2 SYDVKM come from the germline V gene. The V end lost 3 bases, the J end lost 4 bases, and 13 bases lay between the germline ends. CDR3 sequence reads: CASSFRGVGYEQYF. In DNA form, the CDR3 reads TGTGCCAGCAGTTTCAGGGGGGTTGGTTACGAGCAGTACTTC.

The chain uses TRBV9 and TRBJ1-2; 8 nucleotides agree with TRBD1. V trimming: 6 bases; J trimming: 1 base; junction bases outside the gene matches: 5. CDR1 and CDR2 (germline): SGDLS, YYNGEE. CDR3 length: 14 residues. The CDR3 here is CASTGTGDNYGYTF. In nucleotides, the CDR3 is TGTGCCAGCACCGGGACAGGAGATAACTATGGCTACACCTTC.

The chain carries TRBV6-5 and TRBJ1-3, with D hard to call. Germline values: CDR1 MNHEY, CDR2 SVGAGI. V was cut by 2 bases and J by 4 bases, with 9 bases left in between. CDR3 length equals 14 residues. The CDR3 bases are TGTGCCAGCAGTTACCAGATATCCGGAAACACCATATATTTT. It specifies CASSYQISGNTIYF.

The gene calls are TRBV27 and TRBJ2-1, with D perhaps TRBD1 (6 bases). V lost 3 bases to trimming and J lost 6 bases, with 18 bases between them. CDR1 and CDR2 (germline): MNHEY, SMNVEV (reference sequence). This CDR3 spans 16 amino acids. CDR3 region: CASSLGASLIRNEQFF. DNA for the CDR3: TGTGCCAGCAGTTTGGGGGCAAGCCTCATACGCAATGAGCAGTTCTTC.

The sample holds a few counts of this clone. The genes are TRBV2 and TRBJ1-6; no reliable D call. The CDR3 totals 15 residues. The V end was cut by 1 base, the J end by 7 bases, with 11 bases between. Germline CDR1 is SNHLY and CDR2 is FYNNEI. CDR3 coding DNA: TGTGCCAGCAGTGAAGGGCCTGTAGTGAATTCACCCCTCCACTTT. Protein: CASSEGPVVNSPLHF.

The chain has TRBV7-6 and TRBJ2-1, with D tentatively TRBD1 or TRBD2 (5 bases each). The ends were cut back, 2 bases at V and 0 bases at J, with 11 bases in the middle. The germline V gene has CDR1 SGHVS and CDR2 FNYEAQ. The CDR3 extends over 16 amino acids. The CDR3 sequence is CASSLSWGSSYNEQFF. CDR3 DNA sequence: TGTGCCAGCAGCTTATCTTGGGGGAGCTCCTACAATGAGCAGTTCTTC.

V and J are TRBV10-1 and TRBJ1-2, with D hard to call. Germline loops: CDR1 WNHNN, CDR2 SYGVQD (reference sequence). The CDR3 has 14 amino acids. Trimming left V 5 bases short and J 7 bases short, with 17 bases between. For the CDR3, the DNA is TGCGCCAGCAGTCCCCGGGCCAAATTATGTGGCTACACCTTC. Translation: CASSPRAKLCGYTF.

The chain links TRBV5-1 to TRBJ2-2, with 7 bases aligning to TRBD2. Germline loops: CDR1 SGHRS, CDR2 YFSETQ. The CDR3 is 15 residues long. The J segment lost 5 bases and the V segment lost 3 bases, leaving 7 bases of the junction unmatched. CDR3 region: CASSWERGTTGELFF. The CDR3 DNA reads as TGCGCCAGCAGCTGGGAGCGGGGAACGACCGGGGAGCTGTTTTTT. The whole variable domain, filled in from reference TRBV5-1 and TRBJ2-2, reads KAGVTQTPRYLIKTRGQQVTLSCSPISGHRSVSWYQQTPGQGLQFLFEYFSETQRNKGNFPGRFSGRQFSNSRSEMNVSTLELGDSALYLCASSWERGTTGELFFGEGSRLTVL.